Sequencing of this TCR beta chain was carried out in a study of beta chain features in type 1 diabetes. Overall study results and limits: Sequencing from cDNA could over-represent high-TCR-expressing cells. Fewer junction insertions and more nucleotide deletions appeared in type 1 diabetes patients. Shortening that was moderate but significant affected the TCRB CDR3s of Type 1 diabetes patients in all four CD4+ subsets.

Reverse transcription of all isolated RNA meant that expressed TCRB transcripts were sequenced. The table came from immunoSEQ multiplex PCR; TCRdb's copy has only in-frame clones and leaves some out. In the table there are tens of thousands of clones, under 70% of which are singletons. The CDR3 spans 14 residues. CDR1 is MNHNY and CDR2 is SVGAGI in the germline V gene (reference sequence). Trimming left V 6 bases short and J 4 bases short, with 15 bases between. Concerning this clone itself: The antigen is not known.

Sequenced sample: stem cell memory CD4+ T cells from blood. The TCR sequence derives from a woman between 35 and 50 years old with type 1 diabetes. This sequence joins TRBV6-6 and TRBJ1-2; D call uncertain. CDR3 in DNA: TGTGCCAGCAGCAGACCCGGAGGTAGCTATGGCTACACCTTC. It is translated as CASSRPGGSYGYTF.